This entry concerns a single T cell receptor (beta chain). Its antigen is not known. V was shortened by 1 base and J by 5 bases, with 17 bases between the two germline ends. This CDR3 has 16 residues. Germline V lookup: CDR1 MNHNS, CDR2 SASEGT. The sample comes from a study of cytomegalovirus exposure and HLA in healthy donors. Whole-study results and caveats: Specific recognition of CMV antigens was confirmed in vitro for a few chains (all CMV-associated). Sequencing probably produced one cluster of sequence variants that were highly shared.

At the time of sampling, donors were nominally healthy, though unrecorded immune exposures were likely. Researchers ran the PCR with 60 Vbeta and 13 Jbeta primers. The table came from immunoSEQ multiplex PCR; TCRdb's copy has only in-frame clones and leaves some out. The sample includes 100,000 to 150,000 clones, roughly 74% of them seen just once. The chain carries TRBV6-1 and TRBJ2-5; D unresolved. The material sequenced was PBMCs. This receptor was taken from a middle-aged man in good health and CMV-seronegative. CDR3 DNA: TGTGCCAGCAGTGAAGAAGGTCCAACCAGCAGGGAGACCCAGTACTTC. This codes for CASSEEGPTSRETQYF.